This is a list of T cell receptor beta chains from one sample in a study of post-analysis software for immune sequencing data. One entry per CDR3 protein results from TCRdb running MiXCR on the PCR reads. Among 450,000 to 700,000 distinct CDR3 sequences, 44% were seen once, and the ten largest hold roughly 1.8%. The sequencing input was blood. The source of these receptors is a girl aged 5 to 17 with multiple sclerosis. CDR3s include the opening cysteine and the closing phenylalanine or tryptophan. The order of the fields is clone size, V gene, J gene, D gene, CDR3 length, CDR3 protein, CDR3 DNA. The D gene is left open where the match is weak. Clone size is not always given. Where it is, it says once, few, many or a class for expanded clones.

>few|TRBV29-1|TRBJ2-5|.|12
CSVELGAETQYF
TGCAGCGTTGAACTCGGGGCGGAGACCCAGTACTTC
>once|TRBV5-1|TRBJ2-7|.|14
CASSFWQGSFEQYF
TGCGCCAGTAGCTTTTGGCAGGGGTCGTTCGAGCAGTACTTC
>many|TRBV6-1|TRBJ2-5|TRBD1|15
CASRTGQSWGETQYF
TGTGCCAGCAGAACGGGACAGTCCTGGGGAGAGACCCAGTACTTC
>.|TRBV7-9|TRBJ2-7|.|14
CASSFDGVGYEQYF
TGTGCCAGCAGCTTCGATGGTGTAGGCTACGAGCAGTACTTC
>.|TRBV18|TRBJ1-2|.|11
CASPQGNGYTF
TGTGCCAGCCCGCAGGGGAACGGCTACACCTTC
>.|TRBV20-1|TRBJ2-7|TRBD2|18
CSARDVLAGGKRAYEQYF
TGCAGTGCTAGAGATGTCCTAGCGGGAGGTAAAAGGGCCTACGAGCAGTACTTC
>few|TRBV10-3|TRBJ2-5|.|12
CAISDPGETQYF
TGTGCCATCAGTGACCCCGGAGAGACCCAGTACTTC
>.|TRBV7-9|TRBJ2-5|TRBD2|15
CASSLAGDYQETQYF
TGTGCCAGCAGCTTAGCCGGGGACTATCAAGAGACCCAGTACTTC
>.|TRBV4-1|TRBJ1-1|TRBD1|13
CASSQTGAKTAFF
TGCGCCAGCAGCCAGACAGGGGCCAAGACCGCTTTCTTT
>.|TRBV28|TRBJ2-1|.|16
CASSSPGRGTYNEQFF
TGTGCCAGCAGTTCCCCAGGGCGTGGGACCTACAATGAGCAGTTCTTC
>few|TRBV15|TRBJ2-1|TRBD2|15
CATSRAGGGYNEQFF
TGTGCCACCAGCAGAGCTGGCGGGGGTTACAATGAGCAGTTCTTC
>.|TRBV15|TRBJ2-5|.|14
CATSRGGRQETQYF
TGTGCCACCAGCAGAGGTGGTAGGCAAGAGACCCAGTACTTC
>.|TRBV7-2|TRBJ2-1|.|16
CASCGWPGDSYNEQFF
TGTGCCAGCTGTGGTTGGCCAGGCGATTCCTACAATGAGCAGTTCTTC
>.|TRBV12-3/TRBV12-4|TRBJ2-3|.|15
CASSLNRPGTDTQYF
TGTGCCAGCAGTCTTAATCGTCCGGGCACAGATACGCAGTATTTT
>few|TRBV20-1|TRBJ1-2|.|13
CSAAPGNLGGYTF
TGCAGTGCTGCCCCTGGTAACCTAGGAGGCTACACCTTC
>few|TRBV5-1|TRBJ2-7|TRBD2|13
CASSFREGNEQYF
TGCGCCAGCAGCTTCCGGGAGGGTAACGAGCAGTACTTC
>.|TRBV7-2|TRBJ2-7|.|13
CASSFRASYEQYF
TGTGCCAGCAGCTTTCGGGCCTCGTACGAGCAGTACTTC
>.|TRBV5-1|TRBJ2-7|.|12
CASSGPPYEQYF
TGCGCCAGCAGCGGTCCTCCTTACGAGCAGTACTTC
>.|TRBV10-2|TRBJ2-5|.|13
CASSEAYQETQYF
TGCGCCAGCAGTGAGGCATACCAAGAGACCCAGTACTTC
>.|TRBV29-1|TRBJ2-1|TRBD2|14
CSVGRATSRDEQFF
TGCAGCGTGGGGCGGGCGACTAGCAGGGATGAGCAGTTCTTC
>.|TRBV4-1|TRBJ2-3|.|14
CASSQGPPTDTQYF
TGCGCCAGCAGCCAAGGGCCACCCACAGATACGCAGTATTTT
>.|TRBV29-1|TRBJ2-5|.|14
CSARRGWQQETQYF
TGCAGCGCCCGGAGGGGGTGGCAGCAAGAGACCCAGTACTTC
>few|TRBV5-6|TRBJ2-3|TRBD2|17
CASSTGLAGSSTDTQYF
TGTGCCAGCAGCACCGGACTAGCGGGGTCTAGCACAGATACGCAGTATTTT
>.|TRBV10-3|TRBJ1-2|.|15
CAISESRGRDDGYTF
TGTGCCATCAGTGAGTCGAGGGGCAGGGACGACGGCTACACCTTC
>.|TRBV6-5|TRBJ1-2|.|14
CASSYTTWGAGYTF
TGTGCCAGCAGTTACACGACATGGGGGGCTGGCTACACCTTC
>few|TRBV9|TRBJ2-1|TRBD1|14
CASSPQGVTEEQFF
TGTGCCAGCAGCCCCCAGGGGGTAACGGAGGAGCAGTTCTTC
>.|TRBV20-1|TRBJ2-7|.|15
CSARDLGGTQYEQYF
TGCAGTGCTAGAGATCTGGGCGGGACTCAATACGAGCAGTACTTC
>.|TRBV3-1|TRBJ1-2|.|13
CASSQEGIGGYTF
TGTGCCAGCAGCCAAGAAGGGATAGGAGGCTACACCTTC
>.|TRBV5-1|TRBJ2-1|TRBD2|16
CASSSRSSGGNNEQFF
TGCGCCAGCAGCTCCCGTTCTAGCGGGGGTAACAATGAGCAGTTCTTC
>.|TRBV29-1|TRBJ2-5|.|14
CSVHAPDRQETQYF
TGCAGCGTCCACGCCCCGGACAGACAAGAGACCCAGTACTTC
>.|TRBV12-3/TRBV12-4|TRBJ1-2|.|14
CASRPLGVGYGYTF
TGTGCCAGCAGGCCCTTAGGGGTAGGGTATGGCTACACCTTC
>.|TRBV20-1|TRBJ2-3|.|11
CSANSWDTQYF
TGCAGTGCTAACTCCTGGGATACGCAGTATTTT
>.|TRBV29-1|TRBJ2-5|TRBD1|19
CSVEARGQVMGPYQETQYF
TGCAGCGTTGAAGCCCGGGGACAGGTGATGGGACCGTACCAAGAGACCCAGTACTTC
>.|TRBV6-1|TRBJ2-5|TRBD2|16
CASRARGERERGTQYF
TGTGCCAGCAGAGCCCGAGGGGAGCGGGAGCGTGGGACCCAGTACTTC
>few|TRBV12-3/TRBV12-4|TRBJ1-1|TRBD1|11
CASTRDRVTFF
TGTGCCAGCACCAGGGACAGGGTGACTTTCTTT
>.|TRBV5-1|TRBJ2-5|.|13
CASSQDIQETQYF
TGCGCCAGCAGCCAGGACATACAAGAGACCCAGTACTTC
>.|TRBV3-1|TRBJ2-7|TRBD2|14
CASSPSGRADEQYF
TGTGCCAGCAGCCCTAGCGGGAGGGCTGACGAGCAGTACTTC
>few|TRBV13|TRBJ2-5|.|13
CASSLWVQETQYF
TGTGCCAGCAGCTTGTGGGTCCAAGAGACCCAGTACTTC
>.|TRBV7-9|TRBJ2-5|TRBD2|14
CASSPGREQETQYF
TGTGCCAGCAGCCCGGGGCGGGAGCAGGAGACCCAGTACTTC
>.|TRBV5-1|TRBJ1-6|.|20
CASSLFPVPVFEGRDSPLHF
TGCGCCAGCAGCTTGTTTCCGGTACCGGTTTTCGAGGGCAGGGATTCACCCCTCCACTTT
>.|TRBV6-1|TRBJ1-2|.|11
CASSVWDGYTF
TGTGCCAGCAGTGTGTGGGATGGCTACACCTTC
>.|TRBV4-1|TRBJ2-7|.|14
CASSQGGSSYEQHF
TGCGCCAGCAGCCAAGGAGGAAGCTCCTACGAGCAGCACTTC